Below, 26 T cell receptor beta chains from the same sample are listed, as sequenced in a study of blood T cell repertoires in COVID-19. This table comes from immunoSEQ multiplex PCR, and its TCRdb copy is limited to in-frame clones, with some not included. The profile covers under 300,000 clones, with around 92% appearing a single time and 1.9% taken by the ten largest. Material: PBMCs or T cells enriched from blood (not recorded which). These receptor sequences come from a woman in her fifties or sixties who had recovered from COVID-19.

V is TRBV18 and J is TRBJ2-3; TRBD1 matches 7 bases. J gave up 3 bases and V 1 base, and 7 bases lay outside the gene matches. The CDR3 extends over 16 amino acids. CDR1 is KGHSH and CDR2 is LQKENI in the germline V gene. CDR3 in DNA: TGTGCCAGCTCACCACGACGAGGGACAGAAACAGATACGCAGTATTTT. Translated, it gives CASSPRRGTETDTQYF.

J is TRBJ2-5 and V is TRBV4-1, with D possibly TRBD2 on 7 matching bases. Germline loops: CDR1 MGHRA, CDR2 YSYEKL. V was cut by 3 bases and J by 5 bases, with 22 bases left in between. There are 17 residues in the CDR3. The CDR3 DNA sequence: TGCGCCAGCAGCCACACTCCCCTGCGGCGGGGGCTGGAGACCCAGTACTTC. Translated, it gives CASSHTPLRRGLETQYF.

CDR3 amino acids: CASSQDRGGLGNQPQHF. The CDR3 region has the DNA TGTGCCAGCAGCCAAGATCGGGGGGGGCTAGGCAATCAGCCCCAGCATTTT. This chain links TRBV3-1 (or the pseudogene TRBV3-2) with TRBJ1-5; D is possibly TRBD1 (6 bases). The CDR3 has 17 residues. The V end was cut by 0 bases, the J end by 2 bases, with 14 bases between. Germline values: CDR1 LGHDT, CDR2 YNNKEL (reference sequence).

The genes are TRBV7-3 and TRBJ1-5; D uncertain. Trimming cost V 5 bases and J 5 bases, with 7 bases left between them. Germline lookup yields CDR1 SGHTA and CDR2 FQGTGA. There are 12 residues in the CDR3. Here the CDR3 DNA reads TGTGCCAGCAGCCCTCGGTATCAGCCCCAGCATTTT. This codes for CASSPRYQPQHF.

This chain connects TRBV6-5 to TRBJ1-3, with 9 bases identical to TRBD1. This CDR3 comprises 13 residues. Germline V gene sequence: CDR1 MNHEY, CDR2 SVGAGI. The V segment lost 7 bases and the J segment 7 bases; nucleotides outside the gene matches: 5. CDR3 protein: CASMRTGVNTIYF. CDR3 coding DNA: TGTGCCAGCATGAGGACAGGGGTGAACACCATATATTTT.

The chain joins TRBV11-2 to TRBJ2-3; 14 positions agree with TRBD2. CDR3 length equals 19 residues. Losses at the gene ends were 5 bases for V and 1 base for J; bases not matched to a gene: 11. The germline CDR1 and CDR2 sequences are SGHAT and FQNNGV. CDR3 sequence reads: CASSLGGLAGGSGTDTQYF. CDR3 coding DNA: TGTGCCAGCAGCCTCGGCGGACTAGCGGGGGGTAGTGGCACAGATACGCAGTATTTT. The full variable domain, rest sourced from reference TRBV11-2 and TRBJ2-3, is EAGVAQSPRYKIIEKRQSVAFWCNPISGHATLYWYQQILGQGPKLLIQFQNNGVVDDSQLPKDRFSAERLKGVDSTLKIQPAKLEDSAVYLCASSLGGLAGGSGTDTQYFGPGTRLTVL.

The chain joins TRBV29-1 to TRBJ2-1; TRBD2 aligns across 7 bases. CDR3 length equals 15 residues. Germline V gene sequence: CDR1 SQVTM, CDR2 ANQGSEA. The V segment lost 4 bases and the J segment 2 bases; nucleotides outside the gene matches: 8. The CDR3 DNA reads TGCAGCGTTGCTCCGGGGAGGGGCGCCTACAATGAGCAGTTCTTC. Translation gives CSVAPGRGAYNEQFF.

The V and J genes are TRBV18 and TRBJ2-1, with 13 bases matching TRBD2. V gave up 2 bases and J gave up 8 bases; unmatched junction bases: 6. The CDR3 has 16 amino acids. CDR1 is KGHSH, CDR2 LQKENI, per germline. For the CDR3, the DNA is TGTGCCAGCTCACCAGGACTAGCGGGAGTCGGCGATGAGCAGTTCTTC. Its protein is CASSPGLAGVGDEQFF. Variable domain in full (rest from reference TRBV18 and TRBJ2-1): NAGVMQNPRHLVRRRGQEARLRCSPMKGHSHVYWYRQLPEEGLKFMVYLQKENIIDESGMPKERFSAEFPKEGPSILRIQQVVRGDSAAYFCASSPGLAGVGDEQFFGPGTRLTVL.

The chain is built from TRBV3-1 (or the pseudogene TRBV3-2) and TRBJ1-2, with 9 bases that match TRBD1. This CDR3 region has 16 residues. V gave up 0 bases and J gave up 8 bases; unmatched junction bases: 10. CDR1 is LGHDT, CDR2 YNNKEL, per germline (reference sequence). The CDR3 sequence is CASSQESLQGAQGYTF. The CDR3 DNA is TGTGCCAGCAGCCAAGAGAGCCTACAGGGGGCTCAAGGCTACACCTTC.

The chain carries TRBV19 and TRBJ1-1; 9 bases are a match to TRBD1. The V and J ends lost 5 bases and 5 bases, in that order; junction bases with no gene match: 9. The CDR3 loop spans 15 amino acids. Germline V CDR1 and CDR2: LNHDA, SQIVND (reference sequence). The CDR3 reads CASSLKTGGRTEAFF. CDR3 bases: TGTGCCAGTAGTCTAAAAACAGGGGGCAGGACTGAAGCTTTCTTT.

The V gene is TRBV12-5, the J gene TRBJ2-2; TRBD2 is a possible D gene (7 bases). V lost 7 bases and J lost 7, with 25 bases in between. Per germline, CDR1 LGHNT and CDR2 FRNRAP. This CDR3 region has 17 residues. This CDR3 reads CASASDPGGRFVGELFF. The CDR3 region has the DNA TGTGCTAGTGCCTCCGACCCCGGGGGGCGCTTTGTCGGGGAGCTGTTTTTT.

The chain recombines TRBV11-2 with TRBJ2-2; D gene uncertain. The CDR3 loop spans 14 amino acids. V was shortened by 1 base and J by 8 bases, with 11 bases between the two germline ends. Germline loops: CDR1 SGHAT, CDR2 FQNNGV. DNA for the CDR3: TGTGCCAGCAGCTTAGCCCGACTCGGGGGGGAGCTGTTTTTT. Protein product: CASSLARLGGELFF.

This chain joins TRBV5-1 and TRBJ2-3, with TRBD1 as a possible D gene (5 bases). Per the germline V gene, CDR1 is SGHRS and CDR2 is YFSETQ. The CDR3 runs to 15 residues. With 2 bases removed from V and 1 base from J, the gap between germline ends came to 11 bases. CDR3: CASSFTAGRTDTQYF. The CDR3 bases are TGCGCCAGCAGCTTCACGGCAGGGCGCACAGATACGCAGTATTTT.

The genes are TRBV2 and TRBJ2-2; a weak D match, TRBD1 (6 bases). Germline V lookup: CDR1 SNHLY, CDR2 FYNNEI. V lost 10 bases, J lost 6 bases, and 21 bases lay in between. The CDR3 covers 15 residues. In DNA, the CDR3 is TGTGCCACTCATAGGGGGAGAAATGTAGCCGGGGAGCTGTTTTTT. Translated, it gives CATHRGRNVAGELFF. Drawing the rest from reference TRBV2 and TRBJ2-2, the complete variable domain is EPEVTQTPSHQVTQMGQEVILRCVPISNHLYFYWYRQILGQKVEFLVSFYNNEISEKSEIFDDQFSVERPDGSNFTLKIRSTKLEDSAMYFCATHRGRNVAGELFFGEGSRLTVL.

The V gene is TRBV6-2 or TRBV6-3, the J gene TRBJ2-7; a possible D gene is TRBD2 (5 bases). Germline lookup yields CDR1 MNHEY and CDR2 SVGEGT. The CDR3 extends over 14 amino acids. The ends were cut back, 4 bases at V and 2 bases at J, with 12 bases in the middle. CDR3 amino acids: CASSSSSLAYEQYF. For the CDR3, the DNA is TGTGCCAGCAGTTCCTCATCACTAGCCTACGAGCAGTACTTC.

The V and J genes are TRBV3-1 (or the pseudogene TRBV3-2) and TRBJ1-1; tentatively, D is TRBD1 (5 bases). The germline V gene encodes CDR1 LGHDT and CDR2 YNNKEL (reference sequence). V lost 3 bases to trimming and J lost 6 bases, with 14 bases between them. CDR3 length equals 14 residues. CDR3 in DNA: TGTGCCAGCAGCCAGCCGGGGCCGGGGGCTGAAGCTTTCTTT. Translation gives CASSQPGPGAEAFF.

The chain carries TRBV11-3 and TRBJ2-1; 7 nucleotides align to TRBD1. Germline CDR1 SGHNT, CDR2 YENEEA. There are 15 residues in the CDR3. V gave up 3 bases and J gave up 2 bases; unmatched junction bases: 4. CDR3 in amino acids: CASSFLGTAYNEQFF. CDR3 DNA sequence: TGTGCCAGCAGCTTTTTAGGGACAGCCTACAATGAGCAGTTCTTC.

This rearrangement joins TRBV6-5 to TRBJ2-2; 9 bases map to TRBD1. The CDR3 spans 15 residues. Germline assignment: CDR1 MNHEY and CDR2 SVGAGI. The trim removed 6 bases at V and 5 bases at J, leaving 7 bases unmatched. The chain's CDR3 is CASRPTGGATGELFF. The CDR3 DNA reads TGTGCCAGCAGACCTACAGGGGGCGCGACCGGGGAGCTGTTTTTT.

The chain employs TRBV28 and TRBJ2-7, with 9 nucleotides matching TRBD1. Germline loops: CDR1 MDHEN, CDR2 SYDVKM. With 8 bases clipped from V and 5 bases from J, the junction kept 13 bases outside the gene matches. The CDR3 consists of 15 residues. CDR3 region: CASSVRDREADEQYF. The CDR3 DNA sequence: TGTGCCAGCTCCGTCCGGGACAGGGAAGCCGACGAGCAGTACTTC.

The V gene is TRBV28, the J gene TRBJ1-3; 8 positions agree with TRBD1. The CDR3 totals 15 residues. Trimming at V came to 6 bases and at J to 2 bases, leaving 6 bases not matched to a gene. Germline CDR1 reads MDHEN; CDR2 reads SYDVKM. The CDR3 here is CASSSSGGPGNTIYF. In DNA form, the CDR3 reads TGTGCCAGCAGCTCCTCAGGGGGCCCTGGAAACACCATATATTTT. The whole variable domain, remainder taken from reference TRBV28 and TRBJ1-3, is DVKVTQSSRYLVKRTGEKVFLECVQDMDHENMFWYRQDPGLGLRLIYFSYDVKMKEKGDIPEGYSVSREKKERFSLILESASTNQTSMYLCASSSSGGPGNTIYFGEGSWLTVV.

The chain links TRBV5-4 to TRBJ2-6; D is unclear. Trimming cost V 4 bases and J 4 bases, with 9 bases left between them. This CDR3 is 14 amino acids long. Germline V CDR1 and CDR2: SGHNT, YYREEE (reference sequence). The CDR3 DNA is TGTGCCAGCAGCGCCTCAAGCGGGGCCAACGTCCTGACTTTC. Translation: CASSASSGANVLTF.

The chain combines TRBV5-1 with TRBJ2-1; perhaps TRBD1 as D (6 bases). CDR1 and CDR2 (germline): SGHRS, YFSETQ. The ends were cut back, 5 bases at V and 5 bases at J, with 11 bases in the middle. CDR3 length: 13 residues. This CDR3 is CASRAGTNNEQFF. CDR3 sequence (DNA): TGCGCCAGCAGGGCCGGGACAAACAATGAGCAGTTCTTC.

The chain couples TRBV6-5 to TRBJ1-1; possible D gene TRBD1, 5 bases. Germline V gives CDR1 MNHEY, CDR2 SVGAGI. The CDR3 loop spans 15 amino acids. V lost 7 bases and J 0 bases, leaving 15 bases between the germline ends. This CDR3 is CASIRQGGVNTEAFF. The CDR3 DNA reads as TGTGCCAGCATTCGGCAGGGTGGTGTGAACACTGAAGCTTTCTTT.

The chain uses TRBV19 and TRBJ2-7; maybe TRBD2 (6 bases). V dropped 10 bases and J dropped 3 bases, with 16 bases sitting between them. This CDR3 comprises 13 residues. CDR1 LNHDA and CDR2 SQIVND come from the germline V gene (reference sequence). In nucleotides, the CDR3 is TGTGCCACCCGGGGGTCAGGGCACTACGAGCAGTACTTC. Amino acids: CATRGSGHYEQYF. The full variable domain, rest sourced from reference TRBV19 and TRBJ2-7, is DGGITQSPKYLFRKEGQNVTLSCEQNLNHDAMYWYRQDPGQGLRLIYYSQIVNDFQKGDIAEGYSVSREKKESFPLTVTSAQKNPTAFYLCATRGSGHYEQYFGPGTRLTVT.

The CDR3 protein is CASSLLQTLSPLHF. CDR3 bases: TGTGCCAGCAGTTTACTACAGACACTTTCACCCCTCCACTTT. J is TRBJ1-6 and V is TRBV28; no reliable D call. Germline CDR1 is MDHEN and CDR2 is SYDVKM. Trimming left V 2 bases short and J 9 bases short, with 11 bases between. CDR3 size: 14 residues. The variable domain in full, with the rest retrieved from reference TRBV28 and TRBJ1-6, is DVKVTQSSRYLVKRTGEKVFLECVQDMDHENMFWYRQDPGLGLRLIYFSYDVKMKEKGDIPEGYSVSREKKERFSLILESASTNQTSMYLCASSLLQTLSPLHFGNGTRLTVT.

The chain links TRBV24-1 to TRBJ1-5; TRBD1 matches at 10 bases. CDR1 and CDR2 from the germline V gene are KGHDR and SFDVKD. J was trimmed by 6 bases and V by 4 bases; bases with no gene match: 5. This CDR3 has 15 residues. The DNA for the CDR3 is TGTGCCACCAGTGAGACGACAGGGGGCGGTCAGCCCCAGCATTTT. This codes for CATSETTGGGQPQHF.